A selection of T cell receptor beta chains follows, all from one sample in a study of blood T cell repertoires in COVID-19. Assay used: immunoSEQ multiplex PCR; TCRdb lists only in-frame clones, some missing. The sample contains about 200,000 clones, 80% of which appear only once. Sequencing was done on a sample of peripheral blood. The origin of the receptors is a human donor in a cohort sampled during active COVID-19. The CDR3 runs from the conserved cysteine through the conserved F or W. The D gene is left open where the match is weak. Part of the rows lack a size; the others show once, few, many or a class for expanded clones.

CDR3 protein: CASSSSQSPGELFF
CDR3 DNA: TGCGCCAGCAGCTCCTCACAGTCTCCCGGGGAGCTGTTTTTT
D gene: NA
clone size: NA
J gene: TRBJ2-2
V gene: TRBV5-1

CDR3 protein: CASSFGQGEAGELFF
CDR3 DNA: TGTGCCAGCAGTTTCGGGCAGGGTGAGGCCGGGGAGCTGTTTTTT
D gene: NA
clone size: NA
J gene: TRBJ2-2
V gene: TRBV2

CDR3 protein: CASSSLRDQPQHF
CDR3 DNA: TGTGCCAGCAGTTCACTCAGGGATCAGCCCCAGCATTTT
D gene: NA
clone size: few
J gene: TRBJ1-5
V gene: TRBV6-5

CDR3 protein: CASSRGGATEAFF
CDR3 DNA: TGTGCCAGTAGCCGAGGAGGTGCCACTGAAGCTTTCTTT
D gene: NA
clone size: NA
J gene: TRBJ1-1
V gene: TRBV19

CDR3 protein: CASSHGTGVDPNEQFF
CDR3 DNA: TGCGCCAGCAGCCACGGGACAGGGGTGGATCCGAATGAGCAGTTCTTC
D gene: TRBD1
clone size: NA
J gene: TRBJ2-1
V gene: TRBV4-3

CDR3 protein: CASSLGGSSYSGANVLTF
CDR3 DNA: TGCGCCAGCAGCTTGGGTGGGAGTTCTTACTCTGGGGCCAACGTCCTGACTTTC
D gene: NA
clone size: NA
J gene: TRBJ2-6
V gene: TRBV5-1

CDR3 protein: CASSWGPPGGAYEQYF
CDR3 DNA: TGTGCCAGCAGTTGGGGCCCCCCCGGGGGGGCCTACGAGCAGTACTTC
D gene: TRBD2
clone size: once
J gene: TRBJ2-7
V gene: TRBV27

CDR3 protein: CASSFQTGGPPLHF
CDR3 DNA: TGTGCCAGCAGTTTTCAGACAGGGGGTCCACCCCTCCACTTT
D gene: TRBD1
clone size: NA
J gene: TRBJ1-6
V gene: TRBV28

CDR3 protein: CASAGTPQFF
CDR3 DNA: TGTGCCAGCGCCGGGACTCCGCAGTTCTTC
D gene: NA
clone size: NA
J gene: TRBJ2-1
V gene: TRBV2

CDR3 protein: CASTPTGYNTGELFF
CDR3 DNA: TGCGCCAGCACCCCTACCGGGTATAACACCGGGGAGCTGTTTTTT
D gene: NA
clone size: NA
J gene: TRBJ2-2
V gene: TRBV5-1

CDR3 protein: CASSFGQGATDTQYF
CDR3 DNA: TGTGCCAGCAGTTTCGGACAGGGGGCCACAGATACGCAGTATTTT
D gene: TRBD1
clone size: NA
J gene: TRBJ2-3
V gene: TRBV27

CDR3 protein: CAISESTSGQGASYEQYF
CDR3 DNA: TGTGCCATCAGTGAGTCGACTTCCGGACAGGGGGCCTCCTACGAGCAGTACTTC
D gene: TRBD1
clone size: NA
J gene: TRBJ2-7
V gene: TRBV10-3

CDR3 protein: CASSEAGDYGYTF
CDR3 DNA: TGTGCCAGCAGTGAGGCGGGGGACTATGGCTACACCTTC
D gene: NA
clone size: NA
J gene: TRBJ1-2
V gene: TRBV6-1

CDR3 protein: CASSTGTGGSAKNIQYF
CDR3 DNA: TGTGCCAGCTCAACCGGGACAGGGGGCTCGGCCAAAAACATTCAGTACTTC
D gene: TRBD1
clone size: NA
J gene: TRBJ2-4
V gene: TRBV18

CDR3 protein: CASSFGTSGGNEQFF
CDR3 DNA: TGTGCCAGCAGCTTCGGGACTAGCGGGGGAAATGAGCAGTTCTTC
D gene: TRBD2
clone size: few
J gene: TRBJ2-1
V gene: TRBV7-9